Included here is one T cell receptor beta chain sequence, with context. The data were obtained in a study of blood T cell repertoires in COVID-19. The wider study: Specimens from acute and convalescent COVID-19 originated in the United States, Italy and Spain. Sources were T cells, B-cell-depleted T cells, or PBMCs; the material itself was cDNA or gDNA.

As handled by the study authors: Quantification of nucleated cells was approximated via reference gene primer amplification. Produced via immunoSEQ multiplex PCR; TCRdb's table is partial and in-frame only. D and trimming were read from the DNA, whereas the V and J calls and clone size are those reported in that table. The table lists 45,000 to 65,000 clones, around 92% of them singletons. The length of the CDR3 is 16 residues. V lost 2 bases and J 2 bases, leaving 14 bases between the germline ends. From germline, CDR1 is MNHNS and CDR2 SASEGT. The rearrangement uses TRBV6-1 and TRBJ2-3; D is uncertain. This clonotype was sampled from an elderly man with active or convalescent COVID-19. The sample taken for sequencing was peripheral blood. The CDR3 spells CASSEFYERLTDTQYF. Here the CDR3 DNA reads TGTGCCAGCAGTGAATTTTATGAGCGTCTCACAGATACGCAGTATTTT.